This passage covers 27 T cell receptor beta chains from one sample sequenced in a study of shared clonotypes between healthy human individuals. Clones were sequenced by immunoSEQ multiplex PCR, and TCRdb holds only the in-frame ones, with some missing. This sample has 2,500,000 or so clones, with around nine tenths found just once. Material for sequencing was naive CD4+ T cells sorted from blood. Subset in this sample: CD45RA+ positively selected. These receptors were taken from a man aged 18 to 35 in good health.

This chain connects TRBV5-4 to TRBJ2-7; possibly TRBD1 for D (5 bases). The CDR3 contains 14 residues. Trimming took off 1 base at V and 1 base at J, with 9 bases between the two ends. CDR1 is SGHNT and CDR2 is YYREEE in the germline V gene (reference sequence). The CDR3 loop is CASSLIDSSYEQYF. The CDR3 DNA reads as TGTGCCAGCAGCTTGATAGACAGTTCCTACGAGCAGTACTTC.

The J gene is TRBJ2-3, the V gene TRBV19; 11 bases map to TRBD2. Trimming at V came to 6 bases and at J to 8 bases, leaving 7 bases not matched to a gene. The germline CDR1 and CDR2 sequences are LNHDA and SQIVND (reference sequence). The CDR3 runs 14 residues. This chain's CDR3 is CASSTTSGVGTQYF. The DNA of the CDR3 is TGTGCCAGTAGCACGACTAGCGGGGTGGGTACGCAGTATTTT.

For the CDR3, the DNA is TGTGCCAGCAGCGTAGCCGAGATCTCTGGGGCCAACGTCCTGACTTTC. Its protein is CASSVAEISGANVLTF. This rearrangement joins TRBV9 to TRBJ2-6; D gene unclear. Germline V gene data show CDR1 as SGDLS and CDR2 as YYNGEE. V was cut by 0 bases and J by 0 bases, with 7 bases left in between. This CDR3 is built from 16 residues. The full variable domain, in which reference TRBV9 and TRBJ2-6 provide the parts outside the CDR3, is DSGVTQTPKHLITATGQRVTLRCSPRSGDLSVYWYQQSLDQGLQFLIQYYNGEERAKGNILERFSAQQFPDLHSELNLSSLELGDSALYFCASSVAEISGANVLTFGAGSRLTVL.

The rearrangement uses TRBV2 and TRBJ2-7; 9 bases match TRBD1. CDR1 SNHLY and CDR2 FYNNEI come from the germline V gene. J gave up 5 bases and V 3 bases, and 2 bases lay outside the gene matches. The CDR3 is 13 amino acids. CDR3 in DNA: TGTGCCAGCAGTGAGCGGGACAGGGACGAGCAGTACTTC. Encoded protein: CASSERDRDEQYF. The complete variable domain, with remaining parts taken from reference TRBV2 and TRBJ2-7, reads EPEVTQTPSHQVTQMGQEVILRCVPISNHLYFYWYRQILGQKVEFLVSFYNNEISEKSEIFDDQFSVERPDGSNFTLKIRSTKLEDSAMYFCASSERDRDEQYFGPGTRLTVT.

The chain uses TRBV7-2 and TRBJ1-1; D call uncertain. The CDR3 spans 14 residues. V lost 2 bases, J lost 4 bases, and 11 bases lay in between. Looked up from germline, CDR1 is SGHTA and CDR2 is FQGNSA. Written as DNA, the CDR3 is TGTGCCAGCAGCTTACAAGGCCCGGGCACTGAAGCTTTCTTT. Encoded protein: CASSLQGPGTEAFF.

The DNA of the CDR3 is TGTGCCAGCGGTTCGGAGACAGGGGGGTCGAGCGAGCAGTACTTC. It is translated as CASGSETGGSSEQYF. The chain combines TRBV5-4 with TRBJ2-7; 9 nucleotides agree with TRBD1. The length of the CDR3 is 15 residues. Germline CDR1 and CDR2: SGHNT and YYREEE (reference sequence). The J segment lost 6 bases and the V segment lost 7 bases, leaving 14 bases of the junction unmatched. Combining the CDR3 with reference TRBV5-4 and TRBJ2-7 gives the whole variable domain ETGVTQSPTHLIKTRGQQVTLRCSSQSGHNTVSWYQQALGQGPQFIFQYYREEENGRGNFPPRFSGLQFPNYSSELNVNALELDDSALYLCASGSETGGSSEQYFGPGTRLTVT.

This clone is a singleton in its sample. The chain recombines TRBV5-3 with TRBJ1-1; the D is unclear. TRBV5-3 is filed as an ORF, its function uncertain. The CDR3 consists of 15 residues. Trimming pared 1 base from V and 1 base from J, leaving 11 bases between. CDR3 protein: CARSLLREPNTEAFF. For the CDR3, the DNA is TGTGCCAGAAGCTTGTTACGGGAGCCGAACACTGAAGCTTTCTTT.

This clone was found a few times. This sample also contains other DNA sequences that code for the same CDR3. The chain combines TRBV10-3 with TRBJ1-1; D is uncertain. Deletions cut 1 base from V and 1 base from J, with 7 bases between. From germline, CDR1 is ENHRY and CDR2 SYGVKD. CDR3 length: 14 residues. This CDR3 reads CAISEFAENTEAFF. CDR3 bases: TGTGCCATCAGTGAGTTTGCGGAGAACACTGAAGCTTTCTTT.

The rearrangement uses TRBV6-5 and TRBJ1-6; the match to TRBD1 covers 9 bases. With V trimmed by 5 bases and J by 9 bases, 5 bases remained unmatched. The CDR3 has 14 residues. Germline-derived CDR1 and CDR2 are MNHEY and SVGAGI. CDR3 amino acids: CASSDTGGLSPLHF. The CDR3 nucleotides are TGTGCCAGCAGTGATACAGGGGGCCTTTCACCCCTCCACTTT.

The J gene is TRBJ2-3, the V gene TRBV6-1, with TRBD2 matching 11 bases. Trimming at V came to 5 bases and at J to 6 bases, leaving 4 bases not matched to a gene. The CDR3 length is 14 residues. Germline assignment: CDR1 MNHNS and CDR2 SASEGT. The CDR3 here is CASSTSGGADTQYF. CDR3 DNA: TGTGCCAGCAGTACTAGCGGGGGCGCGGATACGCAGTATTTT.

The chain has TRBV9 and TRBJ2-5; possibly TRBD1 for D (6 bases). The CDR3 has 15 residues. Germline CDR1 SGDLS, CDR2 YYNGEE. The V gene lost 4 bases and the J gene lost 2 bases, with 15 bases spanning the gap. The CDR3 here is CASSQNTGIQETQYF. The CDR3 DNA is TGTGCCAGCAGCCAAAATACAGGGATTCAAGAGACCCAGTACTTC.

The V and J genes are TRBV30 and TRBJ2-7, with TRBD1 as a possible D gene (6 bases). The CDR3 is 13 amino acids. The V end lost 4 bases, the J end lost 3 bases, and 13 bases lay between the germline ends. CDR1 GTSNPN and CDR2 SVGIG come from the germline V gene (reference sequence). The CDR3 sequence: CAWTPDSHYEQYF. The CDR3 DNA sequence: TGTGCCTGGACCCCGGACAGTCACTACGAGCAGTACTTC.

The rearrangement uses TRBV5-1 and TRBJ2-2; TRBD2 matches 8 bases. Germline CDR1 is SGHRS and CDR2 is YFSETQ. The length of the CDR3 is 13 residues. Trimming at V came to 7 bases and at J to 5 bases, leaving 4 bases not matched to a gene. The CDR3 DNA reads TGCGCCAGCCAGCGGGAGCGGACCGGGGAGCTGTTTTTT. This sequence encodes CASQRERTGELFF.

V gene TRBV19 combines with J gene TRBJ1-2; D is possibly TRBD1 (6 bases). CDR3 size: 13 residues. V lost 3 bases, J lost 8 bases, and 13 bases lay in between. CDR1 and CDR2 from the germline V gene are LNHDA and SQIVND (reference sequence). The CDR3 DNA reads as TGTGCCAGTAGTATCTGGGGGGCTTGGGGCTACACCTTC. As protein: CASSIWGAWGYTF.

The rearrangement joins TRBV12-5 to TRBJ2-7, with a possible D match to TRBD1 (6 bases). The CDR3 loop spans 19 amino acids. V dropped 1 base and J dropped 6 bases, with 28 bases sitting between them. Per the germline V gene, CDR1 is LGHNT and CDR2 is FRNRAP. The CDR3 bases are TGTGCTAGTGGTTTGGAACCGGGACAAATTCGGCATTATGATCGCGAGCAGTACTTC. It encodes CASGLEPGQIRHYDREQYF.

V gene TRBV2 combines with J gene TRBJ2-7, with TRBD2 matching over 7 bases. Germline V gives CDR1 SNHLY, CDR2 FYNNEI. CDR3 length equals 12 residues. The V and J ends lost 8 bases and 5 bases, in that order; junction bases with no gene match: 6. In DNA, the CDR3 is TGTGCCAGCGGAAGGACTAGTAACGAGCAGTACTTC. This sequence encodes CASGRTSNEQYF.

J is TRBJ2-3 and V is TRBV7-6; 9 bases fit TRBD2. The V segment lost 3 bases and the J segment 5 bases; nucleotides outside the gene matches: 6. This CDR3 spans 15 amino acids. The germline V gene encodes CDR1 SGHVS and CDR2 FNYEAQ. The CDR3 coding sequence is TGTGCCAGCAGCTTCGCGGGGGGGCCAAGAGATACGCAGTATTTT. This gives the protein CASSFAGGPRDTQYF.

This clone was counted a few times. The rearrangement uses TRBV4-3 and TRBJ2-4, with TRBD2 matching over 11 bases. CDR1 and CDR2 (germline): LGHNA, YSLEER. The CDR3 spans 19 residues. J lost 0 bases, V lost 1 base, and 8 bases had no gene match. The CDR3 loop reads CASSQVGVAGGLAKNIQYF. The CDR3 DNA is TGCGCCAGCAGCCAAGTAGGGGTAGCGGGAGGGCTAGCCAAAAACATTCAGTACTTC.

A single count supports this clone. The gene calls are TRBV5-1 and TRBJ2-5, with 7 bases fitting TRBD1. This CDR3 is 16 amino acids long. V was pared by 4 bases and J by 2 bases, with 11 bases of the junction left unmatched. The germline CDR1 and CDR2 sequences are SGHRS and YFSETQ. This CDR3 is CASSPTTADRQETQYF. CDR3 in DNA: TGCGCCAGCAGCCCCACGACCGCGGACAGGCAAGAGACCCAGTACTTC.

CDR3 amino acids: CASSLQGGYEQYF. The CDR3 region has the DNA TGTGCCAGCAGTTTACAAGGGGGCTACGAGCAGTACTTC. The rearrangement uses TRBV28 and TRBJ2-7; tentatively, D is TRBD1 (6 bases). The CDR3 has 13 amino acids. Germline loops: CDR1 MDHEN, CDR2 SYDVKM. The V gene lost 2 bases and the J gene lost 3 bases, with 8 bases spanning the gap. The whole variable domain, filled in from reference TRBV28 and TRBJ2-7, reads DVKVTQSSRYLVKRTGEKVFLECVQDMDHENMFWYRQDPGLGLRLIYFSYDVKMKEKGDIPEGYSVSREKKERFSLILESASTNQTSMYLCASSLQGGYEQYFGPGTRLTVT.

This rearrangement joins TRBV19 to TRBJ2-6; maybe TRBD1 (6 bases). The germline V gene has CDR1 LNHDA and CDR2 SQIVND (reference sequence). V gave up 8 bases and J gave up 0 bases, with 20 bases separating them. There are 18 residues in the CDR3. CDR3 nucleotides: TGTGCCAGTTCTGAGACAGGCCCTGCCAGCTCTGGGGCCAACGTCCTGACTTTC. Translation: CASSETGPASSGANVLTF.

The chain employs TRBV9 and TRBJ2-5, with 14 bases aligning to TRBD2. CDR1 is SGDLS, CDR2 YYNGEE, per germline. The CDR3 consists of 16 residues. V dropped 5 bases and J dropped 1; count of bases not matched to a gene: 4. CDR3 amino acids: CASRPGLAGVQETQYF. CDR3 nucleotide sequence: TGTGCCAGCAGGCCGGGACTAGCGGGAGTCCAAGAGACCCAGTACTTC. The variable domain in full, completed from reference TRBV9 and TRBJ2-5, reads DSGVTQTPKHLITATGQRVTLRCSPRSGDLSVYWYQQSLDQGLQFLIQYYNGEERAKGNILERFSAQQFPDLHSELNLSSLELGDSALYFCASRPGLAGVQETQYFGPGTRLLVL.

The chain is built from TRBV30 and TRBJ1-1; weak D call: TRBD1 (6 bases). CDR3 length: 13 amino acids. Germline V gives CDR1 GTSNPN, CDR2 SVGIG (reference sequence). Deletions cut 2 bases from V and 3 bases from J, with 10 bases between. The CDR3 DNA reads TGTGCCTGGAGTAAGAGGGGGGACACTGAAGCTTTCTTT. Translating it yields CAWSKRGDTEAFF.

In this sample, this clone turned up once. The CDR3 nucleotides are TGTGCCAGCTCACCAAAGAGACAGGACAACACCGGGGAGCTGTTTTTT. Amino acid sequence: CASSPKRQDNTGELFF. The V and J genes are TRBV18 and TRBJ2-2; a weak D match, TRBD1 (6 bases). This CDR3 comprises 16 residues. V shed 2 bases and J shed 2 bases, with 12 bases lying between them. The V gene's germline CDR1 is KGHSH and CDR2 LQKENI.

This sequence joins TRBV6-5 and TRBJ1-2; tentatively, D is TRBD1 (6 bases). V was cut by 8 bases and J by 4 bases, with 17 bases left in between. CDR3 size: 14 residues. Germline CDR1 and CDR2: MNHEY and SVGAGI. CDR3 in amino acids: CASYRAGVFYGYTF. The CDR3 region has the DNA TGTGCCAGCTACAGGGCGGGGGTTTTCTATGGCTACACCTTC.

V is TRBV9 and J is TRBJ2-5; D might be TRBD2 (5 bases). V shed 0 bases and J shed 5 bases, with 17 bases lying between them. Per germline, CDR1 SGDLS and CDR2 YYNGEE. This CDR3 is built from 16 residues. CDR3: CASSVATAGRWETQYF. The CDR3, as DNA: TGTGCCAGCAGCGTAGCTACGGCGGGTCGGTGGGAGACCCAGTACTTC.

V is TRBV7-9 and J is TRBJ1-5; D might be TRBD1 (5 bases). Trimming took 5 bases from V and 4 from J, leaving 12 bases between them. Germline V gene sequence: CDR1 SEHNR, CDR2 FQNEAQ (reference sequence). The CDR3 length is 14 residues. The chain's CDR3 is CASSRGLLNQPQHF. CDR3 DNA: TGTGCCAGCAGCCGGGGCCTTTTAAATCAGCCCCAGCATTTT.